Listed below are T cell receptor beta chains from one sample, sequenced in a study of cytomegalovirus exposure and HLA in healthy donors. Data came from immunoSEQ multiplex PCR; TCRdb stores just in-frame clones and leaves some out. The table lists 150,000 to 200,000 clones, about four fifths of them singletons. The sequencing input was PBMCs. These receptors all stem from a girl between 5 and 17 years old in good health and CMV-seropositive. CDR3s include the opening cysteine and the closing phenylalanine or tryptophan.

j_call: TRBJ1-1
v_call: TRBV11-2
cdr3_aa: CASSFGQVAFF

j_call: TRBJ2-2
v_call: TRBV6-5
cdr3_aa: CASSYSQVNTGELFF

j_call: TRBJ1-5
v_call: TRBV19
cdr3_aa: CASSFLPLGNQPQHF

j_call: TRBJ1-5
v_call: TRBV5-3
cdr3_aa: CARVGESNQPQHF

j_call: TRBJ2-7
v_call: TRBV5-1
cdr3_aa: CASSSIETYEQYF

j_call: TRBJ1-6
v_call: TRBV9
cdr3_aa: CASSVWPGESLHF

j_call: TRBJ1-6
v_call: TRBV7-2
cdr3_aa: CASSLQGAGSPLHF

j_call: TRBJ2-1
v_call: TRBV2
cdr3_aa: CASSERELAGNEQFF

j_call: TRBJ2-4
v_call: TRBV6-5
cdr3_aa: CASRGQGVKNIQYF

j_call: TRBJ1-3
v_call: TRBV2
cdr3_aa: CASSLGTPIGTALSGNTIYF

j_call: TRBJ2-7
v_call: TRBV11-3
cdr3_aa: CASSLVTSGSRNF

j_call: TRBJ1-1
v_call: TRBV29-1
cdr3_aa: CSVEDPWESRPDTEAFF

j_call: TRBJ2-5
v_call: TRBV13
cdr3_aa: CASSSPTGGFRETQYF

j_call: TRBJ1-2
v_call: TRBV19
cdr3_aa: CASYIGYGYTF

j_call: TRBJ1-5
v_call: TRBV6-1
cdr3_aa: CAITTVGGQPQHF

j_call: TRBJ2-7
v_call: TRBV7-9
cdr3_aa: CASSPSGGSEQYF

j_call: TRBJ2-3
v_call: TRBV4-3
cdr3_aa: CASSHHRPGNTQYF

j_call: TRBJ2-7
v_call: TRBV5-1
cdr3_aa: CASSAGRGDYEQYF

j_call: TRBJ2-3
v_call: TRBV10-3
cdr3_aa: CAISKSGGGTDTQYF

j_call: TRBJ2-6
v_call: TRBV4-3
cdr3_aa: CASSQVFGSGANVLTF

j_call: TRBJ1-1
v_call: TRBV29-1
cdr3_aa: CSVVYSNTEAFF

j_call: TRBJ2-5
v_call: TRBV7-8
cdr3_aa: CASSLMEGSNQETQYF